Each of the 5 T cell receptor beta chains below was sequenced from the same sample in a study of CD8+ T cells in alopecia areata. RNA was isolated and reverse transcribed to cDNA, the sequencing template. Generated by immunoSEQ multiplex PCR, the TCRdb table keeps only in-frame clones and is missing some. The sample contains 85,000 to 110,000 clones, 85% to 90% of which appear only once. The treatment denotes: oral pan-JAK inhibitor, 5-10 mg twice daily. Sequenced material: CD8+ T cells sorted from blood, taken at approximately week 30, from a patient treated with tofacitinib. Receptors originate from a human donor with alopecia areata.

The chain is built from TRBV21-1 and TRBJ2-4. TRBV21-1 is shown as a pseudogene. This CDR3 has 15 residues. CDR3 residues: CASSLDPTPKNIQYF. DNA for the CDR3: TGTGCCAGCAGCCTGGACCCCACGCCCAAAAACATTCAGTACTTC.

This chain uses TRBV6-5 with TRBJ1-1, with D perhaps matching TRBD1 (6 bases). Germline assignment: CDR1 MNHEY and CDR2 SVGAGI. This CDR3 comprises 15 residues. V was cut by 0 bases and J by 0 bases, with 8 bases left in between. The CDR3 loop is CASSYSRTVNTEAFF. The DNA for the CDR3 is TGTGCCAGCAGTTACTCTCGGACAGTGAACACTGAAGCTTTCTTT.

This rearrangement joins TRBV6-1 to TRBJ1-2; no clear D. V gave up 2 bases and J gave up 3 bases, with 16 bases separating them. Looked up from germline, CDR1 is MNHNS and CDR2 is SASEGT. CDR3 length: 16 residues. CDR3 DNA: TGTGCCAGCAGTGAACGTGTACCGGTACTACACTATGGCTACACCTTC. This gives the protein CASSERVPVLHYGYTF.

The CDR3 is CASSFDLTTNEKLFF. DNA for the CDR3: TGTGCCAGCAGCTTTGACCTTACCACTAATGAAAAACTGTTTTTT. The chain links TRBV7-9 to TRBJ1-4; D not certain. The germline V and J ends were trimmed by 3 bases and 2 bases, with 10 bases remaining between them. This CDR3 is 15 amino acids long. CDR1 and CDR2 (germline): SEHNR, FQNEAQ (reference sequence).

CDR3 region: CASSSLAGELSSYEQYF. CDR3 bases: TGTGCCAGCAGCTCGCTAGCGGGGGAGCTGAGCTCCTACGAGCAGTACTTC. This rearrangement joins TRBV11-2 to TRBJ2-7; 10 positions match TRBD2. J gave up 0 bases and V 4 bases, and 9 bases lay outside the gene matches. The CDR3 covers 17 residues. Per the germline V gene, CDR1 is SGHAT and CDR2 is FQNNGV.